The clone carrying this T cell receptor beta chain came up many times. Its antigen is not identified. Using RNA transcripts as the source, TCR beta CDR3 regions were amplified. The HTBI primer set drove a first-round RT-PCR of the TCR CDR3. TCRdb reanalysed the multiplex PCR reads using MiXCR and keeps one entry per CDR3 protein. The profile covers about 600,000 distinct CDR3 sequences, with approximately 15% appearing a single time and about 12% taken by the ten largest. Diagnostic decisions used clinical symptoms, serum thyroxine and TRAb, thyroid ultrasound and orbital computed tomography. This entry is derived from a study of T cells in Graves' hyperthyroidism and ophthalmopathy. Whole-study findings and limits: Researchers found most expanded thyroid clonotypes above 0.001 in blood as well.

The CDR3 length is 14 residues. Germline V CDR1 and CDR2: KGHDR, SFDVKD. The V and J ends lost 3 bases and 8 bases, in that order; junction bases with no gene match: 6. This chain connects TRBV24-1 to TRBJ1-2, with TRBD1 matching 9 bases. This TCR derives from a woman in her fifties or sixties with Graves' ophthalmopathy. Sequencing input: blood. The CDR3 DNA is TGTGCCACCAGTGATCCGACAGGGGGACTGGGCTACACCTTC. As protein: CATSDPTGGLGYTF.